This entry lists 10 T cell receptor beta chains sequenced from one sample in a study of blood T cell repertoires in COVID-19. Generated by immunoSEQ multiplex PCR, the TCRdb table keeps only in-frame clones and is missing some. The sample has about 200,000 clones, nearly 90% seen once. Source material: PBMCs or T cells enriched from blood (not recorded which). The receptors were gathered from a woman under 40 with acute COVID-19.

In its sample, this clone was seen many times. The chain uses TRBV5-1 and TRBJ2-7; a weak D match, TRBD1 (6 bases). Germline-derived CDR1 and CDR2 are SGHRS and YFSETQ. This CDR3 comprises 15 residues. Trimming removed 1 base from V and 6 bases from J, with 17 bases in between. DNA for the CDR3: TGCGCCAGCAGCTTGAGGGGGAAAGAAAGCCCCGAGCAGTACTTC. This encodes CASSLRGKESPEQYF.

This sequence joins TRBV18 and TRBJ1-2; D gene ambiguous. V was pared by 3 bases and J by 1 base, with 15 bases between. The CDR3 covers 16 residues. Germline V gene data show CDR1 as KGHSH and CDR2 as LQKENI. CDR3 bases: TGTGCCAGCTCACCGATCGAGGGAGGGAATAACTATGGCTACACCTTC. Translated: CASSPIEGGNNYGYTF.

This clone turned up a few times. The CDR3: CASRGDRGRPYEQYF. The CDR3 nucleotides read TGTGCCAGCAGGGGGGACAGGGGCAGACCCTACGAGCAGTACTTC. J is TRBJ2-7 and V is TRBV2; 10 bases agree with TRBD1. The CDR3 length is 15 residues. The V gene end was trimmed by 6 bases and the J gene end by 2 bases; junction bases not matched to a gene: 7. CDR1 SNHLY and CDR2 FYNNEI come from the germline V gene.

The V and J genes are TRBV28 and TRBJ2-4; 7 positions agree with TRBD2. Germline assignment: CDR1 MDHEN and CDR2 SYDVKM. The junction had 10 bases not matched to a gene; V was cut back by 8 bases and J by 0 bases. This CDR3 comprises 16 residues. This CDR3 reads CASFGIGRAAKNIQYF. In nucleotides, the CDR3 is TGTGCCAGCTTTGGGATAGGGAGGGCAGCCAAAAACATTCAGTACTTC.

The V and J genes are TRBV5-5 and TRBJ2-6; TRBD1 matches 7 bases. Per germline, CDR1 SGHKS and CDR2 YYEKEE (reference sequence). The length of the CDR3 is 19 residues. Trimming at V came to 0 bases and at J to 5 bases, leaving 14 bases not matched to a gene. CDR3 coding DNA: TGTGCCAGCAGCTTGGGCAGCCTACAACAGGGGCGTAGGGCCAACGTCCTGACTTTC. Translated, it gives CASSLGSLQQGRRANVLTF.

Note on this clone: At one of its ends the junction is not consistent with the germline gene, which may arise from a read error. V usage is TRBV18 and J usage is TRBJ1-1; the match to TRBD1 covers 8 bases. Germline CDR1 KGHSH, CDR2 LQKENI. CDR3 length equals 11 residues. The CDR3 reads CASSQPGQELF. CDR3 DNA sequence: TGTGCCAGCTCACAACCGGGACAGGAGCTCTTT. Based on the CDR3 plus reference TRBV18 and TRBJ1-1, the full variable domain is NAGVMQNPRHLVRRRGQEARLRCSPMKGHSHVYWYRQLPEEGLKFMVYLQKENIIDESGMPKERFSAEFPKEGPSILRIQQVVRGDSAAYFCASSQPGQELFGQGTRLTVV.

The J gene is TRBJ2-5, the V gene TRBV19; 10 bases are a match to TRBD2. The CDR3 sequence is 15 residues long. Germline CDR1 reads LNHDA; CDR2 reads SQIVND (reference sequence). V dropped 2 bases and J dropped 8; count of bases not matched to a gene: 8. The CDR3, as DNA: TGTGCCAGTAGTATAACCCCTAGCGGGGGCGTAACCCAGTACTTC. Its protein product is CASSITPSGGVTQYF.

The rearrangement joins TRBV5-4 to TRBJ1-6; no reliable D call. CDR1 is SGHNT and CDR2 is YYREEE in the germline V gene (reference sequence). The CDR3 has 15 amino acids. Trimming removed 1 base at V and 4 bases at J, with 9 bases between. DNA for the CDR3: TGTGCCAGCAGCTTGTGGAGTTCATATAATTCACCCCTCCACTTT. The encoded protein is CASSLWSSYNSPLHF.

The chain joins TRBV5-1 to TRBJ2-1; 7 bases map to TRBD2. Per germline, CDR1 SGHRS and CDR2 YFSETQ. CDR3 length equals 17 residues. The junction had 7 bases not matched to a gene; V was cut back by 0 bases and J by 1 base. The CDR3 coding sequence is TGCGCCAGCAGCTTGGCCGGGGGGACCGGATCCTACAATGAGCAGTTCTTC. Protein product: CASSLAGGTGSYNEQFF.

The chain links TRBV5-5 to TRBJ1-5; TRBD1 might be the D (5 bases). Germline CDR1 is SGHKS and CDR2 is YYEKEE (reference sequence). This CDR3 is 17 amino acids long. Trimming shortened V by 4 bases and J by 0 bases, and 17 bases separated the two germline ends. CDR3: CASSPGFGGYSNQPQHF. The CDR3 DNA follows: TGTGCCAGCAGCCCCGGTTTCGGGGGATATAGCAATCAGCCCCAGCATTTT.